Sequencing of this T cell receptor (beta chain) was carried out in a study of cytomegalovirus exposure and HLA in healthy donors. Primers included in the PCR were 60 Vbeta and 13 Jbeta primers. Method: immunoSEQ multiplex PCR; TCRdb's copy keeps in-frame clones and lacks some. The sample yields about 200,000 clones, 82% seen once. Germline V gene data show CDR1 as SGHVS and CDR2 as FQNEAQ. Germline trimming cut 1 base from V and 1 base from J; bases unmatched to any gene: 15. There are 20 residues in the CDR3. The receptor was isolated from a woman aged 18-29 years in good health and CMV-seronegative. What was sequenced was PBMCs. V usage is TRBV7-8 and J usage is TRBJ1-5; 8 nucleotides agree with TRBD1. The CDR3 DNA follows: TGTGCCAGCAGCTTAGACCTGGACAGGGAAAGATGGGTGAGCAATCAGCCCCAGCATTTT. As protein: CASSLDLDRERWVSNQPQHF.